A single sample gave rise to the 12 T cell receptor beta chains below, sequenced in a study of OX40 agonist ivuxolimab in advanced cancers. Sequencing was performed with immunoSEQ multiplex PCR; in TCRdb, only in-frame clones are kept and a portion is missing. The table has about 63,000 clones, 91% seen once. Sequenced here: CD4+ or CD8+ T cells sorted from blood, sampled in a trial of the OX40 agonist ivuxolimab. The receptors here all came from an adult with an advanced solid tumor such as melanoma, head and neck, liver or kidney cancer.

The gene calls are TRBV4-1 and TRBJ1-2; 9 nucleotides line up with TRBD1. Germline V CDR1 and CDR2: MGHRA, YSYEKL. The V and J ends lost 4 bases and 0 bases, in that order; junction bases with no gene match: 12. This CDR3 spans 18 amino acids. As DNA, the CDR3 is TGCGCCAGCAGCCGAGAAACGGGACAGGGCGATACTAACTATGGCTACACCTTC. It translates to CASSRETGQGDTNYGYTF.

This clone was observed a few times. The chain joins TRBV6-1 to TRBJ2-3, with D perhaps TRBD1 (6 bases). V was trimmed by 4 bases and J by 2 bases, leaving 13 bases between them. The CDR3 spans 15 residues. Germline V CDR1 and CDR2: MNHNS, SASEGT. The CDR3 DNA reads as TGTGCCAGCAGTGCCTACAGGGAATTCACAGATACGCAGTATTTT. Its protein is CASSAYREFTDTQYF.

Here the CDR3 reads CASSAGPRGNTEAFF. The CDR3, as DNA: TGTGCCAGCAGCGCGGGACCTCGGGGTAACACTGAAGCTTTCTTT. The chain is built from TRBV9 and TRBJ1-1, with a weak D call TRBD1 (5 bases). V was cut by 3 bases and J by 2 bases, with 14 bases left in between. The V gene's germline CDR1 is SGDLS and CDR2 YYNGEE. This CDR3 has 15 amino acids.

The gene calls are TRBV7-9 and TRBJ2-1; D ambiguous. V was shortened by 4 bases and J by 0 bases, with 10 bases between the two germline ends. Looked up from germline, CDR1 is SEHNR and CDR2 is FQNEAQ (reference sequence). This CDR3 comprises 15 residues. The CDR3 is CASSSPDGSYNEQFF. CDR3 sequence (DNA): TGTGCCAGCAGCTCCCCGGACGGCTCCTACAATGAGCAGTTCTTC.

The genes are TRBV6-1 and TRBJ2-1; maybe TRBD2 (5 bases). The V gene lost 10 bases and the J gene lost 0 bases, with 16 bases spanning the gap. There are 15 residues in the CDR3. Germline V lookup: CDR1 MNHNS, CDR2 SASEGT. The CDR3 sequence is CATEGSAGSYNEQFF. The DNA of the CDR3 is TGTGCCACCGAGGGCTCCGCGGGCTCCTACAATGAGCAGTTCTTC.

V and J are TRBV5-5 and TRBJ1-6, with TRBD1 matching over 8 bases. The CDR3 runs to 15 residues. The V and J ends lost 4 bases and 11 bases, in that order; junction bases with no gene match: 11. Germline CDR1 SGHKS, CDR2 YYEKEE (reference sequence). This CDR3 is CASSAGTGYQTPLHF. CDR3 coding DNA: TGTGCCAGCAGCGCCGGGACAGGCTATCAGACACCCCTCCACTTT.

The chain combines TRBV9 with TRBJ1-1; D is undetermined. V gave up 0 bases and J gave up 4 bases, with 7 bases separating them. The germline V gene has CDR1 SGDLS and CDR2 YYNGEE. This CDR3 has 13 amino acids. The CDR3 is CASSVGVGTEAFF. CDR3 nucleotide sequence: TGTGCCAGCAGCGTAGGAGTGGGCACTGAAGCTTTCTTT.

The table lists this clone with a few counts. In nucleotides, the CDR3 is TGTGCCAGCAGCTTAAACCCCGGGCTGAGCTCCTACAATGAGCAGTTCTTC. Translating it yields CASSLNPGLSSYNEQFF. V and J are TRBV11-2 and TRBJ2-1; D gene uncertain. V was trimmed by 2 bases and J by 0 bases, leaving 14 bases between them. This CDR3 is built from 17 residues. Per the germline V gene, CDR1 is SGHAT and CDR2 is FQNNGV. Looking up the rest from reference TRBV11-2 and TRBJ2-1 gives the full variable domain: EAGVAQSPRYKIIEKRQSVAFWCNPISGHATLYWYQQILGQGPKLLIQFQNNGVVDDSQLPKDRFSAERLKGVDSTLKIQPAKLEDSAVYLCASSLNPGLSSYNEQFFGPGTRLTVL.

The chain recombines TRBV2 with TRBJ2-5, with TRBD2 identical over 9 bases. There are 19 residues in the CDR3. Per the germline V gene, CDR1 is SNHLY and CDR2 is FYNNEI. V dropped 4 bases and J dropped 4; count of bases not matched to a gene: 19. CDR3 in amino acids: CASSGRVYLEREVGETQYF. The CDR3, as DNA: TGTGCCAGCAGTGGGAGGGTCTATTTGGAGCGGGAGGTTGGAGAGACCCAGTACTTC.

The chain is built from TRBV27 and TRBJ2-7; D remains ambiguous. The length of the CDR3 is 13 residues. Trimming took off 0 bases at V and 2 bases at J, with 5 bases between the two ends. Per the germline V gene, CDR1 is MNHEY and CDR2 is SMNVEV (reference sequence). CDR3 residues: CASSLSIPYEQYF. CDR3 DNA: TGTGCCAGCAGTTTATCGATCCCCTACGAGCAGTACTTC.

CDR3 amino acids: CASTPESSGTQYF. CDR3 coding DNA: TGTGCCAGCACCCCAGAGTCTTCTGGTACGCAGTATTTT. The chain uses TRBV5-6 and TRBJ2-3; no reliable D call. The CDR3 has 13 amino acids. Germline CDR1 is SGHDT and CDR2 is YYEEEE. The ends were cut back, 6 bases at V and 8 bases at J, with 16 bases in the middle.

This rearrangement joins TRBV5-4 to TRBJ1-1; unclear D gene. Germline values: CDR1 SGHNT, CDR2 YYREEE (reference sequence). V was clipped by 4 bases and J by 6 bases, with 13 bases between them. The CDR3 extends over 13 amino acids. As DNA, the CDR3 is TGTGCCAGCAGCGCCAGCGGAGACGCTGAAGCTTTCTTT. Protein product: CASSASGDAEAFF.